This TCR beta chain was profiled in a study of control samples from healthy donors and cancer patients. Generated by immunoSEQ multiplex PCR, the TCRdb table keeps only in-frame clones and is missing some. The sample has about 12,000 clones, more than 85% seen once. Trimming removed 4 bases at V and 3 bases at J, with 9 bases between. This CDR3 has 13 residues. Germline V gives CDR1 MDHEN, CDR2 SYDVKM. The specimen sequenced was PBMCs. This chain uses TRBV28 with TRBJ1-2; tentative D call: TRBD1 (6 bases). The clonotype originates from a man of 80 years or more with lung cancer. The CDR3 loop reads CASSSQGDYGYTF. CDR3 nucleotide sequence: TGTGCCAGCAGTTCACAGGGAGACTATGGCTACACCTTC.